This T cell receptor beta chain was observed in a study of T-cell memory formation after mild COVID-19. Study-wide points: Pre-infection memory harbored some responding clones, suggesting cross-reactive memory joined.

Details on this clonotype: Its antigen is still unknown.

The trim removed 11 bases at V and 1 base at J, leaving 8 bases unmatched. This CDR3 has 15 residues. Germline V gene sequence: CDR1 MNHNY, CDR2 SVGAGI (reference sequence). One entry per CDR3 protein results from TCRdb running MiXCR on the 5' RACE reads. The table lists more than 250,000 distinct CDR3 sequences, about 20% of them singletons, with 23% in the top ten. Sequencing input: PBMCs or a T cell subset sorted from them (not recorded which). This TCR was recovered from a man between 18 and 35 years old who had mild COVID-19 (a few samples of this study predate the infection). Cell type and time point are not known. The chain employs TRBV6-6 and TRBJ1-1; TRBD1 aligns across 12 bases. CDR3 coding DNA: TGTGCCGTCCCCGGGACAGGGGGCGCGAACACTGAAGCTTTCTTT. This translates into CAVPGTGGANTEAFF.